The following is a T cell receptor (beta chain) sequence with its context. Its matching antigen is unknown. These data originate in a study of shared clonotypes between healthy human individuals. General study results and limits: Few donors limited the genetic and exposure-history diversity represented. Sequencing depth was expected to affect clonotype sharing among donors.

This CDR3 spans 13 amino acids. Trimming left V 3 bases short and J 3 bases short, with 9 bases between. Germline-derived CDR1 and CDR2 are SGHAT and FQNNGV. Naive CD8 cells, CD45RO-negative and positively selected for CCR7, excluded terminally differentiated effector memory CD45RA+ cells. Clones were sequenced by immunoSEQ multiplex PCR, and TCRdb holds only the in-frame ones, with some missing. The repertoire has about 2 million clones, over 85% of them found once; the top ten carry 1% to 1.3%. The sample was naive CD8+ T cells sorted from blood. The sequence came from a man aged 18 to 30 in good health. The rearrangement links TRBV11-2 to TRBJ2-7, with D perhaps given as TRBD1 or TRBD2 (6 bases each). This chain's CDR3 is CASSFRGRYEQYF. CDR3 nucleotides: TGTGCCAGCAGCTTCCGGGGGCGCTACGAGCAGTACTTC. The full variable domain, rest sourced from reference TRBV11-2 and TRBJ2-7, is EAGVAQSPRYKIIEKRQSVAFWCNPISGHATLYWYQQILGQGPKLLIQFQNNGVVDDSQLPKDRFSAERLKGVDSTLKIQPAKLEDSAVYLCASSFRGRYEQYFGPGTRLTVT.